The 5 T cell receptor beta chains in this list originate from one sample, sequenced in a study of regulatory T cells in long-lasting Graves disease (dated by TCRdb to the early 2020s). The library was made by multiplex PCR. Sequencing was carried out with an Illumina HiSeq 4000. To build TCR beta libraries, CDR3 regions were amplified by Arm-PCR using iRepertoire HTBI primers. The public reads were reanalyzed by TCRdb: fastp trimming at Q25, MiXCR alignment, in-frame beta chains only. A single entry per CDR3 protein holds the most common genes and DNA from its merged rows. The sample table records about 350,000 distinct CDR3 sequences; roughly 15% of these occur just once. The ten largest account for 20% to 25% of the sample. What this sample's time point label stands for: newly diagnosed GD, antithyroid drugs for less than 3 months. RNA was extracted from PBMCs in TRIzol for both TCR sequencing and RNA sequencing.

The sample also formed part of further work on T cells in Graves' hyperthyroidism and ophthalmopathy.

The material sequenced was peripheral blood mononuclear cells (PBMCs), taken at new diagnosis, from a patient treated with antithyroid drugs. These receptors originate from a woman aged 18-30 years with Graves disease. Donor details come from another sample of the same person, matched by shared clones.

This clonotype was recorded a few times. This sequence joins TRBV19 and TRBJ2-5, with a possible D match to TRBD2 (6 bases). The CDR3 is 14 amino acids. V dropped 7 bases and J dropped 7 bases, with 19 bases sitting between them. From germline, CDR1 is LNHDA and CDR2 SQIVND (reference sequence). The CDR3 bases are TGTGCCAGTAAGGGCGTGGACTCCGGGAGGACCCAGTACTTC. It yields the protein CASKGVDSGRTQYF. The variable domain in full, with the rest retrieved from reference TRBV19 and TRBJ2-5, is DGGITQSPKYLFRKEGQNVTLSCEQNLNHDAMYWYRQDPGQGLRLIYYSQIVNDFQKGDIAEGYSVSREKKESFPLTVTSAQKNPTAFYLCASKGVDSGRTQYFGPGTRLLVL.

The table lists this clonotype with a few counts. The V call is TRBV9, the J call TRBJ1-3; the D is unclear. Germline assignment: CDR1 SGDLS and CDR2 YYNGEE. This CDR3 is 13 amino acids long. The ends were cut back, 3 bases at V and 1 base at J, with 5 bases in the middle. CDR3 in amino acids: CASSESSGNTIYF. The CDR3 DNA follows: TGTGCCAGCAGCGAGTCGTCTGGAAACACCATATATTTT.

This clonotype showed up many times. The V and J genes are TRBV5-1 and TRBJ2-7, with TRBD1 matching 7 bases. Trimming cost V 4 bases and J 6 bases; bases outside gene matches: 7. In germline, CDR1 is SGHRS, CDR2 YFSETQ. The CDR3 is 13 amino acids. CDR3 in amino acids: CASSQEGASEQYF. The DNA of the CDR3 is TGCGCCAGCAGCCAAGAGGGGGCTAGCGAGCAGTACTTC.

This clonotype was counted only a few times. The gene calls are TRBV6-1 and TRBJ2-1, with unresolved D. The V gene's germline CDR1 is MNHNS and CDR2 SASEGT. The ends were cut back, 8 bases at V and 4 bases at J, with 9 bases in the middle. This CDR3 spans 12 amino acids. CDR3 DNA: TGTGCCAGCGCCGCCGAGTACAATGAGCAGTTCTTC. This codes for CASAAEYNEQFF.

This clonotype has only a few counts. The chain joins TRBV27 to TRBJ2-7; D is perhaps TRBD1 or TRBD2 (5 bases each). This CDR3 has 11 residues. Germline V CDR1 and CDR2: MNHEY, SMNVEV (reference sequence). The germline V and J ends were trimmed by 5 bases and 5 bases, with 7 bases remaining between them. As DNA, the CDR3 is TGTGCCAGCAGTATGGGACACGAGCAGTACTTC. It yields the protein CASSMGHEQYF.